Below are 17 T cell receptor beta chains sequenced from a single sample in a study of cytomegalovirus exposure and HLA in healthy donors (dated by TCRdb to 2017 to 2019). To prepare the library, the immunoSEQ multiplex PCR assay was applied. The multiplex PCR relied on a mix of 60 forward primers for TCR Vbeta segments and 13 reverse primers for TCR Jbeta segments. Drawn from immuneACCESS, this table holds only the in-frame rearrangements with V and J called that TCRdb kept. Clones are partly lost; checked studies trace under half to an unresolved V gene and leave the rest unexplained. In this sample the table shows 87,000 or so clones, roughly three quarters of which occur a single time. Around 4.5% of the sample is in the top ten clones. The sequencing input was PBMCs. These receptors were collected from a woman aged 40 to 50 in good health and CMV-seronegative.

The chain employs TRBV10-3 and TRBJ2-3, with 8 bases identical to TRBD1. V shed 2 bases, J shed 3 bases, and the junction held 1 base outside the gene matches. The germline CDR1 and CDR2 sequences are ENHRY and SYGVKD. The CDR3 consists of 14 residues. In DNA form, the CDR3 reads TGTGCCATCAGTGAGAGACAGGGGACAGATACGCAGTATTTT. This sequence encodes CAISERQGTDTQYF.

The chain couples TRBV7-2 to TRBJ2-5; 8 bases line up with TRBD1. The V gene end was trimmed by 5 bases and the J gene end by 5 bases; junction bases not matched to a gene: 7. Germline CDR1 and CDR2: SGHTA and FQGNSA. This CDR3 comprises 14 residues. CDR3 DNA sequence: TGTGCCAGCAGCCTCAGGACAGGGAGGGAGACCCAGTACTTC. The encoded protein is CASSLRTGRETQYF.

V and J are TRBV19 and TRBJ1-6, with D possibly TRBD1 on 5 matching bases. In germline, CDR1 is LNHDA, CDR2 SQIVND (reference sequence). Trimming took off 1 base at V and 5 bases at J, with 15 bases between the two ends. This CDR3 is 17 amino acids long. The CDR3 nucleotides read TGTGCCAGTAGTATAGGAAAACCGGGACTGCATAATTCACCCCTCCACTTT. It specifies CASSIGKPGLHNSPLHF. Full variable domain (remainder filled in from reference TRBV19 and TRBJ1-6): DGGITQSPKYLFRKEGQNVTLSCEQNLNHDAMYWYRQDPGQGLRLIYYSQIVNDFQKGDIAEGYSVSREKKESFPLTVTSAQKNPTAFYLCASSIGKPGLHNSPLHFGNGTRLTVT.

This chain connects TRBV5-4 to TRBJ1-2; 7 bases map to TRBD1. The CDR3 has 15 amino acids. Germline V gene data show CDR1 as SGHNT and CDR2 as YYREEE (reference sequence). Germline trimming cut 0 bases from V and 5 bases from J; bases unmatched to any gene: 7. CDR3 protein: CASSLARGQNYGYTF. The CDR3 coding sequence is TGTGCCAGCAGCTTGGCCCGGGGACAGAATTATGGCTACACCTTC.

The chain combines TRBV27 with TRBJ2-3; weak D call: TRBD2 (6 bases). The V end lost 4 bases, the J end lost 7 bases, and 18 bases lay between the germline ends. The CDR3 has 15 amino acids. Germline V gene lookup returns CDR1 MNHEY and CDR2 SMNVEV (reference sequence). The CDR3 protein is CASSSSARGMYTQYF. In DNA, the CDR3 is TGTGCCAGCAGTTCTAGCGCCCGTGGGATGTATACGCAGTATTTT.

J is TRBJ1-1 and V is TRBV7-3; no clear D. Germline CDR1 is SGHTA and CDR2 is FQGTGA. The CDR3 contains 13 residues. Trimming removed 6 bases from V and 4 bases from J, with 12 bases in between. The CDR3 DNA sequence: TGTGCCAGCAGTTCAACAGTTTCCACTGAAGCTTTCTTT. It specifies CASSSTVSTEAFF.

This clone has only a few counts. The gene calls are TRBV5-1 and TRBJ2-5; 9 bases match TRBD2. Germline V CDR1 and CDR2: SGHRS, YFSETQ. V lost 5 bases and J lost 1; bases outside the gene matches: 6. This CDR3 comprises 15 residues. The CDR3 bases are TGCGCCAGCAGACCCCAAGCGGGGGGCCAAGAGACCCAGTACTTC. Amino acids: CASRPQAGGQETQYF.

This clone has more than one count but fewer than ten. The chain has TRBV5-1 and TRBJ2-3, with D possibly being TRBD2 (6 bases). Trimming removed 4 bases from V and 7 bases from J, with 13 bases in between. Germline V gene lookup returns CDR1 SGHRS and CDR2 YFSETQ. The length of the CDR3 is 13 residues. The CDR3 region has the DNA TGCGCCAGCAGCCATCGGGACTCCTATACGCAGTATTTT. This codes for CASSHRDSYTQYF.

V is TRBV19 and J is TRBJ1-1; TRBD1 matches 7 bases. This CDR3 comprises 14 residues. J lost 11 bases, V lost 5 bases, and 14 bases had no gene match. Looked up from germline, CDR1 is LNHDA and CDR2 is SQIVND (reference sequence). CDR3 sequence (DNA): TGTGCCAGTAGTCCTGGAGGGGGCAGTGCTGTGGCTTTCTTT. This codes for CASSPGGGSAVAFF.

The V gene is TRBV12-1, the J gene TRBJ2-1; TRBD2 reflects the table's D call only, with no check against the DNA. TRBV12-1 is a known pseudogene. This CDR3 has 17 amino acids. CDR3 bases: TGTGCCAGCAGTTCCCGGCCGGGAGCGGGGGGGCCCAATGAGCAGTTCTTC. This encodes CASSSRPGAGGPNEQFF.

The V and J genes are TRBV5-1 and TRBJ2-5; TRBD2 aligns across 15 bases. The junction had 3 bases not matched to a gene; V was cut back by 4 bases and J by 2 bases. This CDR3 region has 16 residues. The V gene's germline CDR1 is SGHRS and CDR2 YFSETQ. The CDR3 reads CASSPGLAGGQETQYF. In DNA, the CDR3 is TGCGCCAGCAGCCCCGGACTAGCGGGGGGGCAAGAGACCCAGTACTTC.

This chain links TRBV10-1 with TRBJ2-2; 8 bases match TRBD1. J lost 6 bases, V lost 6 bases, and 0 bases had no gene match. This CDR3 comprises 12 residues. Germline V gene data show CDR1 as WNHNN and CDR2 as SYGVQD (reference sequence). CDR3 amino acids: CASSRGPGELFF. The DNA for the CDR3 is TGCGCCAGCAGCAGGGGGCCCGGGGAGCTGTTTTTT.

A single count supports this clone. The V and J genes are TRBV29-1 and TRBJ1-6; TRBD1 agrees at 7 bases. The junction had 8 bases not matched to a gene; V was cut back by 1 base and J by 2 bases. Per the germline V gene, CDR1 is SQVTM and CDR2 is ANQGSEA. The CDR3 length is 17 residues. The CDR3 sequence is CSVEVAQGGTYNSPLHF. The DNA for the CDR3 is TGCAGCGTTGAAGTCGCGCAGGGGGGAACCTATAATTCACCCCTCCACTTT.

The chain links TRBV6-6 to TRBJ1-3; tentatively, D is TRBD1 (6 bases). There are 15 residues in the CDR3. The germline CDR1 and CDR2 sequences are MNHNY and SVGAGI (reference sequence). The ends were cut back, 6 bases at V and 0 bases at J, with 12 bases in the middle. This chain's CDR3 is CASRNRDTSGNTIYF. The CDR3 nucleotides are TGTGCCAGCAGGAACCGGGACACCTCTGGAAACACCATATATTTT.

This chain joins TRBV7-8 and TRBJ2-7, with D tentatively TRBD2 (5 bases). CDR3 length: 15 amino acids. Germline V CDR1 and CDR2: SGHVS, FQNEAQ. V was cut by 5 bases and J by 1 base, with 15 bases left in between. The CDR3 protein is CASSAQGGQSYEQYF. Written as DNA, the CDR3 is TGTGCCAGCAGCGCCCAAGGCGGGCAATCCTACGAGCAGTACTTC. The variable domain in full, with the rest retrieved from reference TRBV7-8 and TRBJ2-7, is GAGVSQSPRYKVAKRGQDVALRCDPISGHVSLFWYQQALGQGPEFLTYFQNEAQLDKSGLPSDRFFAERPEGSVSTLKIQRTQQEDSAVYLCASSAQGGQSYEQYFGPGTRLTVT.

The genes are TRBV5-8 and TRBJ1-5; 8 bases are shared with TRBD1. The germline V gene encodes CDR1 SGHTS and CDR2 YDEGEE. The CDR3 is 15 residues long. V lost 0 bases to trimming and J lost 6 bases; unmatched junction nucleotides: 5. In DNA, the CDR3 is TGTGCCAGCAGCTTGGGGGACAGGCTTAGTCAGCCCCAGCATTTT. This encodes CASSLGDRLSQPQHF.

About this clone: The conserved phenylalanine or tryptophan is not found at the CDR3 terminus, so this likely reflects a read error. The rearrangement uses TRBV10-3 and TRBJ2-7; 9 nucleotides line up with TRBD1. CDR3 length equals 13 residues. Germline V lookup: CDR1 ENHRY, CDR2 SYGVKD. Trimming at V came to 6 bases and at J to 5 bases, leaving 5 bases not matched to a gene. The CDR3 DNA reads TGTGCCATCAGGGGGACAGGGTGGGACGAGCAGTACCTC. Amino acid sequence: CAIRGTGWDEQYL.